This T cell receptor beta chain derives from a study of identical twins. The CDR3 spans 15 residues. V was shortened by 3 bases and J by 1 base, with 12 bases between the two germline ends. The germline gives CDR1 MGHDK, CDR2 SYGVNS. Note on this clonotype: As yet, its antigen is unknown.

Overall study findings and caveats: Alpha sequences that were out-of-frame and twin-shared showed an excess of low generation probability. Out-of-frame sharing of TCR alpha in monozygotic twins was underestimated by models. A lower insertion count was a feature of abundant cord blood beta clonotypes, with no such feature in memory repertoires.

TCRdb itself ran the 5' RACE reads through MiXCR, one entry per CDR3 protein. The sample holds some 500,000 distinct CDR3 sequences, 9.6% seen once. Another study also made use of these data, one on yellow fever vaccine responses in identical twins.

The specimen was PBMCs. This chain links TRBV25-1 with TRBJ1-1, with D possibly TRBD1 on 5 matching bases. The receptor comes from a woman younger than 35 in good health. CDR3 sequence reads: CASSDPAGGNTEAFF. Written as DNA, the CDR3 is TGTGCCAGCAGTGACCCCGCCGGGGGGAACACTGAAGCTTTCTTT.